A selection of T cell receptor beta chains follows, all from one sample in a study of human thymus T cells. Repertoires were generated with immunoSEQ multiplex PCR, while TCRdb's copy carries only in-frame clones and drops some. Of more than 70,000 clones detected, roughly 97% appear once; the ten largest clones hold roughly 0.028%. Sequencing was performed on thymus tissue. The receptors were gathered from a boy younger than two with a congenital heart defect but otherwise immunologically healthy. CDR3s include the opening cysteine and the closing phenylalanine or tryptophan. The order of the fields is V gene, J gene, CDR3 length, D gene, clone size, CDR3 DNA, CDR3 protein. D genes are given only for firm matches. Part of the rows lack a size; the others show once, few, many or a class for expanded clones.

TRBV7-2	TRBJ1-1	16	.	.	TGTGCCAGCAGCAAGACCCCGGGACACTTTAACACTGAAGCTTTCTTT	CASSKTPGHFNTEAFF
TRBV18	TRBJ2-3	17	TRBD2	.	TGTGCCAGCTCACCGGAGTCGACTAGCGGGGACACAGATACGCAGTATTTT	CASSPESTSGDTDTQYF
TRBV11-2	TRBJ2-4	13	.	.	TGTGCCAGCAGCTTTAACCCTCAAAACATTCAGTACTTC	CASSFNPQNIQYF
TRBV30	TRBJ1-1	17	.	.	TGTGCCTGGAAACTTGTTACAGTCCCAAGAAAACGTACTGAAGCTTTCTTT	CAWKLVTVPRKRTEAFF
TRBV29-1	TRBJ2-4	14	.	.	TGCAGCGTTCTTCATACTTGGACAGAGGACATTCAGTACTTC	CSVLHTWTEDIQYF
TRBV9	TRBJ1-2	13	.	.	TGTGCCAGCAGCGTAGTAGAGGGCGGTGGCTACACCTTC	CASSVVEGGGYTF
TRBV7-9	TRBJ1-2	14	.	.	TGTGCCAGCAGCTTAGACGTCAGGGGATATGGCTACACCTTC	CASSLDVRGYGYTF
TRBV7-9	TRBJ2-3	18	TRBD1	.	TGTGCCAGCAGCCCCTTAAAGTCGGGACAGGGCTCCACAGATACGCAGTATTTT	CASSPLKSGQGSTDTQYF
TRBV7-9	TRBJ2-3	17	.	.	TGTGCCAGCAGCCGCGGGGAAGAGGAATGGGGCACAGATACGCAGTATTTT	CASSRGEEEWGTDTQYF
TRBV27	TRBJ2-2	15	TRBD1	.	TGTGCCAGCAAGGGACAGGTCGCGAACACCGGGGAGCTGTTTTTT	CASKGQVANTGELFF
TRBV6-5	TRBJ2-3	12	.	.	TGTGCCACCTGGGACAGCACAGATACGCAGTATTTT	CATWDSTDTQYF
TRBV11-3	TRBJ2-3	14	.	.	TGTGCCAGCAGCTTAGGGGACACTACAGATACGCAGTATTTT	CASSLGDTTDTQYF
TRBV10-3	TRBJ2-3	14	.	.	TGTGCCATGAGTCGGGACACTAACACAGATACGCAGTATTTT	CAMSRDTNTDTQYF
TRBV7-8	TRBJ2-1	17	TRBD2	.	TGTGCCAGCAGCTTAGCGCTCCGGGGGGGCCCCTACAATGAGCAGTTCTTC	CASSLALRGGPYNEQFF
TRBV5-5	TRBJ2-7	15	.	.	TGTGCCAGCAGCTTGGTCAGTAGGGACACGAACGAGCAGTACTTC	CASSLVSRDTNEQYF
TRBV6-6	TRBJ2-1	16	TRBD2	.	TGTGCCAGCAGTTACTCTGAACTAGCGGGACAGAATGAGCAGTTCTTC	CASSYSELAGQNEQFF
TRBV5-4	TRBJ2-1	18	.	once	TGTGCCAGCAGCAGGGGGGGGTCTAGCGGCACCTCCTACAATGAGCAGTTCTTC	CASSRGGSSGTSYNEQFF
TRBV27	TRBJ2-2	18	.	.	TGTGCCAGCAGTTTAAGAGTCGTCAGGGGACCCGGGCCCGGGGAGCTGTTTTTT	CASSLRVVRGPGPGELFF
TRBV15	TRBJ1-4	17	.	.	TGTGCCACCAGCAGAGATCGGGGGTGCGGAGCTAATGAAAAACTGTTTTTT	CATSRDRGCGANEKLFF
TRBV28	TRBJ2-5	18	.	.	TGTGCCAGCAGTACCACAGGGGGGGGCTGTCTAGCTCAAGAGACCCAGTACTTC	CASSTTGGGCLAQETQYF
TRBV11-2	TRBJ1-1	11	.	once	TGTGCCAGCAGCTTACCCCAACGAGCTTTCTTT	CASSLPQRAFF
TRBV5-1	TRBJ2-3	14	.	.	TGCGCCAGCAGCTTGGGCCACAACACAGATACGCAGTATTTT	CASSLGHNTDTQYF
TRBV7-6	TRBJ1-3	17	TRBD1	.	TGTGCCAGCAGCTTAGAATTTCGGGACAGGGTTGGAAACACCATATATTTT	CASSLEFRDRVGNTIYF
TRBV19	TRBJ2-3	16	TRBD1	.	TGTGCCAGTAGTTCCGGAGGACAGGCCCTCACAGATACGCAGTATTTT	CASSSGGQALTDTQYF
TRBV6-4	TRBJ2-2	14	.	.	TGTGCCAGCAGTGAACTACCTTCTCACGGGGAGCTGTTTTTT	CASSELPSHGELFF
TRBV7-6	TRBJ1-4	17	.	once	TGTGCCAGCAGCCCGAGAAGGAGTCAGGGTAGGGATGAAAAACTGTTTTTT	CASSPRRSQGRDEKLFF
TRBV18	TRBJ1-2	12	.	few	TGTGCCAGCTCCCAGGAGGAAGATGGCTACACCTTC	CASSQEEDGYTF
TRBV7-9	TRBJ1-2	14	.	.	TGTGCCAGTCCCGCGCTAGGGAAAGACGGCGGCTACACCTTC	CASPALGKDGGYTF
TRBV10-1	TRBJ1-1	13	.	.	TGCGCCAGCAGTGGCAGGTCGGGGGTCGAAGCTTTCTTT	CASSGRSGVEAFF
TRBV19	TRBJ2-3	21	TRBD2	.	TGTGCCAGTAGTACCAAGGACAGGTCGAGACTAGCGGGAGATGGCACAGATACGCAGTATTTT	CASSTKDRSRLAGDGTDTQYF
TRBV19	TRBJ2-3	20	TRBD2	once	TGTGCCAGTAGTACCGCGGGGGGACTAGCGCCTTTTCACGGCACAGATACGCAGTATTTT	CASSTAGGLAPFHGTDTQYF
TRBV5-8	TRBJ2-3	13	TRBD2	.	TGTGCCAGCAGCTGTACTAGCGAGGATACGCAGTATTTT	CASSCTSEDTQYF
TRBV6-5	TRBJ2-2	14	TRBD1	.	TGTGCCAGCAGTGCTGACAGGGGGCTAGGGGAGCTGTTTTTT	CASSADRGLGELFF
TRBV7-8	TRBJ2-7	16	.	.	TGTGCCAGCAGCTTAGACCGGACAACAGGGACCTACGAGCAGTACTTC	CASSLDRTTGTYEQYF
TRBV7-2	TRBJ2-7	15	TRBD2	few	TGTGCCAGCAGCTTCGGACTAGCGCTCACTAACGAGCAGTACTTC	CASSFGLALTNEQYF
TRBV18	TRBJ1-2	18	.	.	TGTGCCAGCTCACCACGCAAGGCGCCACCTCTGGGGACCTATGGCTACACCTTC	CASSPRKAPPLGTYGYTF
TRBV19	TRBJ2-1	12	.	.	TGTGCCAGTAGGAGCGGCGACAATGAGCAGTTCTTC	CASRSGDNEQFF
TRBV23-1	TRBJ2-5	14	.	.	TGCGCCAGCAGTCATTGGCAGAACCAAGAGACCCAGTACTTC	CASSHWQNQETQYF
TRBV15	TRBJ2-3	15	.	.	TGTGCCACCAGCAGATCAGCAGGGATCACAGATACGCAGTATTTT	CATSRSAGITDTQYF
TRBV4-3	TRBJ2-1	16	TRBD1	.	TGCGCCAGCAGCCAAGACGAGGGACAGGGGGAAAATGAGCAGTTCTTC	CASSQDEGQGENEQFF
TRBV7-9	TRBJ2-5	15	TRBD2	.	TGTGCCAGCAGCTTAGGCCGGGGGGTTTGGGAGACCCAGTACTTC	CASSLGRGVWETQYF
TRBV18	TRBJ1-1	17	TRBD1	.	TGTGCCAGCTCACCGCGTCGGGACAGGCTAATGAACACTGAAGCTTTCTTT	CASSPRRDRLMNTEAFF
TRBV4-2	TRBJ2-5	18	TRBD2	once	TGTGCCAGCAGCCAAGACGGGGAGCGCGGGAGCTTTTTGGAGACCCAGTACTTC	CASSQDGERGSFLETQYF
TRBV7-9	TRBJ2-3	15	TRBD2	.	TGTGCCAGCAGCTTAGCACTAGCGGGCACAGATACGCAGTATTTT	CASSLALAGTDTQYF
TRBV9	TRBJ2-5	18	TRBD2	.	TGTGCCAGCAGCAGCAAAACTCGGACTAGCGGGGAGGAAGAGACCCAGTACTTC	CASSSKTRTSGEEETQYF
TRBV6-5	TRBJ2-4	15	.	.	TGTGCCAGCAGCTATACAGGGTACGGGGAAAACATTCAGTACTTC	CASSYTGYGENIQYF
TRBV5-6	TRBJ2-1	17	.	once	TGTGCCAGCAGCTTGGTTCGGCAGGGAGTTAGGTACAATGAGCAGTTCTTC	CASSLVRQGVRYNEQFF
TRBV19	TRBJ1-1	14	.	.	TGTGCCAGTAGTATACGACAGGCCGACACTGAAGCTTTCTTT	CASSIRQADTEAFF
TRBV30	TRBJ2-7	14	.	.	TGTGCCTGGAGTGAGGGATGGGAGTCGGACGAGCAGTACTTC	CAWSEGWESDEQYF
TRBV14	TRBJ2-3	17	TRBD1	.	TGTGCCAGCAGCCTCCTCAGGGGACAGGGGAGAACAGATACGCAGTATTTT	CASSLLRGQGRTDTQYF
TRBV10-3	TRBJ2-6	16	TRBD1	once	TGTGCCATCAGTCACCCGACAGGGTTCGGGGCCAACGTCCTGACTTTC	CAISHPTGFGANVLTF
TRBV5-8	TRBJ1-6	17	.	.	TGTGCCAGCAGCAAAGGGGGGGGCGGCTCCTATAATTCACCCCTCCACTTT	CASSKGGGGSYNSPLHF
TRBV19	TRBJ2-7	16	.	.	TGTGCCAGTAGTATCCCCCGGGCAGGGGGGCCCTACGAGCAGTACTTC	CASSIPRAGGPYEQYF
TRBV9	TRBJ1-5	17	.	.	TGTGCCTCGAAGAGGTGGTCAACCTCCCGGGGCAATCAGCCCCAGCATTTT	CASKRWSTSRGNQPQHF
TRBV9	TRBJ2-6	11	.	.	TGTGCCAGCTCTGGGGCCAACGTCCTGACTTTC	CASSGANVLTF
TRBV11-2	TRBJ1-6	13	.	few	TGTGCCAGCTCTAGGGAGCTTTGGTCACCCCTCCACTTT	CASSRELWSPLHF